Presented here are 30 T cell receptor beta chains from one specimen sequenced in a study of blood T cell repertoires in COVID-19. Data came from immunoSEQ multiplex PCR; TCRdb stores just in-frame clones and leaves some out. The repertoire holds around 130,000 clones, with 80% to 90% as singletons. The material sequenced was PBMCs or T cells enriched from blood (not recorded which). These receptors were collected from a woman between 50 and 59 years old who had recovered from COVID-19.

The V and J genes are TRBV7-9 and TRBJ1-4, with D tentatively TRBD1 (5 bases). Germline CDR1 SEHNR, CDR2 FQNEAQ (reference sequence). V lost 5 bases and J lost 1, with 11 bases in between. CDR3 length: 15 amino acids. The CDR3 spells CASSRLTVTNEKLFF. In DNA, the CDR3 is TGTGCCAGCAGCCGACTGACAGTAACTAATGAAAAACTGTTTTTT.

The rearrangement joins TRBV30 to TRBJ2-7; 8 nucleotides agree with TRBD1. The germline V gene has CDR1 GTSNPN and CDR2 SVGIG (reference sequence). The CDR3 covers 14 residues. The ends lost 3 bases at V and 4 bases at J; junction bases unmatched: 8. Here the CDR3 reads CAWSQTGARYEQYF. The CDR3 DNA is TGTGCCTGGAGCCAGACAGGGGCCCGGTACGAGCAGTACTTC.

Details on this clone: This specimen includes other DNA sequences encoding the same CDR3. This sequence joins TRBV27 and TRBJ2-7, with a possible D match to TRBD2 (6 bases). Trimming left V 0 bases short and J 2 bases short, with 8 bases between. There are 14 residues in the CDR3. Germline-derived CDR1 and CDR2 are MNHEY and SMNVEV (reference sequence). CDR3 protein: CASSLSGGPYEQYF. CDR3 nucleotides: TGTGCCAGCAGTTTATCGGGAGGCCCCTACGAGCAGTACTTC.

This chain joins TRBV7-2 and TRBJ2-5; D not certain. V lost 1 base, J lost 0 bases, and 12 bases lay in between. CDR1 is SGHTA and CDR2 is FQGNSA in the germline V gene. The CDR3 spans 16 residues. CDR3 residues: CASSLVPAPYQETQYF. CDR3 sequence (DNA): TGTGCCAGCAGCTTAGTACCCGCGCCGTACCAAGAGACCCAGTACTTC.

The V gene is TRBV6-5, the J gene TRBJ2-7; 8 bases are shared with TRBD2. The ends lost 4 bases at V and 6 bases at J; junction bases unmatched: 8. The CDR3 has 14 residues. The germline V gene encodes CDR1 MNHEY and CDR2 SVGAGI. CDR3 coding DNA: TGTGCCAGCAGTTCGGGGGGGGTCCCCTCCGAGCAGTACTTC. Its translation: CASSSGGVPSEQYF.

The chain employs TRBV11-2 and TRBJ2-3; no firm D call. V lost 0 bases, J lost 0 bases, and 16 bases lay in between. This CDR3 has 18 amino acids. Germline V lookup: CDR1 SGHAT, CDR2 FQNNGV. CDR3 DNA sequence: TGTGCCAGCAGCTTAGATCATTGGCGGAGTGCTAGCACAGATACGCAGTATTTT. Amino acid sequence: CASSLDHWRSASTDTQYF.

This chain uses TRBV5-5 with TRBJ1-4; D gene unclear. Germline-derived CDR1 and CDR2 are SGHKS and YYEKEE (reference sequence). This CDR3 has 15 amino acids. V lost 3 bases and J 4 bases, leaving 13 bases between the germline ends. The CDR3 DNA sequence: TGTGCCAGCAGCTCGCACGGGTCGAGTAATGAAAAACTGTTTTTT. Amino acids: CASSSHGSSNEKLFF. The complete variable domain, with remaining parts taken from reference TRBV5-5 and TRBJ1-4, reads DAGVTQSPTHLIKTRGQQVTLRCSPISGHKSVSWYQQVLGQGPQFIFQYYEKEERGRGNFPDRFSARQFPNYSSELNVNALLLGDSALYLCASSSHGSSNEKLFFGSGTQLSVL.

The chain links TRBV9 to TRBJ1-3; possible D gene TRBD1, 5 bases. The CDR3 runs 15 residues. The ends were cut back, 3 bases at V and 0 bases at J, with 10 bases in the middle. CDR1 and CDR2 (germline): SGDLS, YYNGEE. The CDR3, as DNA: TGTGCCAGCAGCGCGGGACTGATCTCTGGAAACACCATATATTTT. Protein sequence: CASSAGLISGNTIYF.

The chain uses TRBV10-3 and TRBJ1-6; perhaps TRBD1 as D (6 bases). The CDR3 is made up of 12 amino acids. V lost 5 bases to trimming and J lost 10 bases, with 9 bases between them. CDR1 is ENHRY, CDR2 SYGVKD, per germline. The CDR3 region is CAISQGKSPLHF. CDR3 nucleotides: TGTGCCATCAGTCAGGGGAAGTCACCCCTCCACTTT.

The chain recombines TRBV29-1 with TRBJ2-4; no clear D. The CDR3 consists of 15 residues. CDR1 and CDR2 from the germline V gene are SQVTM and ANQGSEA. V was trimmed by 0 bases and J by 0 bases, leaving 9 bases between them. The CDR3 DNA reads TGCAGCGTTGAAGAGTCTCGGTTAGCCAAAAACATTCAGTACTTC. This translates into CSVEESRLAKNIQYF.

The J gene is TRBJ2-7, the V gene TRBV5-1; 7 bases align to TRBD1. This CDR3 is built from 14 residues. V lost 6 bases and J lost 7; bases outside the gene matches: 13. Germline CDR1 SGHRS, CDR2 YFSETQ. The CDR3 reads CASKPSTGEREQYF. Written as DNA, the CDR3 is TGCGCCAGCAAGCCGTCAACAGGGGAACGGGAGCAGTACTTC.

The chain employs TRBV6-5 and TRBJ2-7, with D possibly being TRBD1 (6 bases). Germline CDR1 MNHEY, CDR2 SVGAGI. The ends were cut back, 4 bases at V and 2 bases at J, with 15 bases in the middle. CDR3 size: 15 residues. CDR3 in DNA: TGTGCCAGCAGTTTCGCCCCGGGACAAACCTACGAGCAGTACTTC. It yields the protein CASSFAPGQTYEQYF.

The chain carries TRBV18 and TRBJ2-6; TRBD2 aligns across 7 bases. This CDR3 contains 17 residues. The germline V gene has CDR1 KGHSH and CDR2 LQKENI. Losses at the gene ends were 5 bases for V and 0 bases for J; bases not matched to a gene: 7. CDR3 protein: CASSAGLLPSGANVLTF. The CDR3 DNA sequence: TGTGCCAGCTCAGCGGGACTACTTCCCTCTGGGGCCAACGTCCTGACTTTC.

This clone was seen once. The chain combines TRBV7-9 with TRBJ2-7, with TRBD2 identical over 9 bases. The CDR3 covers 16 residues. J lost 0 bases, V lost 5 bases, and 8 bases had no gene match. Germline V CDR1 and CDR2: SEHNR, FQNEAQ (reference sequence). DNA for the CDR3: TGTGCCAGCAGCCCGGCGGTAGCGGGGGACTCCTACGAGCAGTACTTC. Translated: CASSPAVAGDSYEQYF.

The gene calls are TRBV11-3 and TRBJ2-6, with D unresolved. The V and J ends lost 5 bases and 3 bases respectively, with 26 bases between them. Germline values: CDR1 SGHNT, CDR2 YENEEA. The CDR3 covers 20 residues. For the CDR3, the DNA is TGTGCCAGCAGCCTGAGGCCCGGCTTAGGATTCTCTCTTGGGGCCAACGTCCTGACTTTC. It yields the protein CASSLRPGLGFSLGANVLTF.

The CDR3 DNA follows: TGCGCCAGCAGCTTTCAGGGGCAGGGGGTATACGAGCAGTACTTC. Residues: CASSFQGQGVYEQYF. The chain joins TRBV5-1 to TRBJ2-7; 7 nucleotides align to TRBD1. V lost 2 bases and J lost 4; bases outside the gene matches: 9. Germline V gene lookup returns CDR1 SGHRS and CDR2 YFSETQ. The CDR3 loop spans 15 amino acids.

This clone has just one count. The rearrangement uses TRBV19 and TRBJ1-3; the match to TRBD1 covers 9 bases. Germline V gene data show CDR1 as LNHDA and CDR2 as SQIVND (reference sequence). CDR3 length: 18 amino acids. Unmatched junction bases numbered 14, after V lost 8 bases and J lost 0 bases. In DNA form, the CDR3 reads TGTGCCAGTGTCCTAGGGACAGGGAGAAGGAGCTCTGGAAACACCATATATTTT. Translating gives CASVLGTGRRSSGNTIYF.

The chain employs TRBV19 and TRBJ1-5, with 7 positions matching TRBD1. Germline lookup yields CDR1 LNHDA and CDR2 SQIVND (reference sequence). The V gene end was trimmed by 6 bases and the J gene end by 0 bases; junction bases not matched to a gene: 5. The CDR3 spans 15 residues. The chain's CDR3 is CASRGQLYSNQPQHF. The DNA for the CDR3 is TGTGCCAGTAGGGGACAGCTGTATAGCAATCAGCCCCAGCATTTT.

V gene TRBV10-3 combines with J gene TRBJ2-2; the match to TRBD1 covers 8 bases. In germline, CDR1 is ENHRY, CDR2 SYGVKD. CDR3 size: 15 residues. V shed 7 bases and J 6 bases; nucleotides not matched to a gene: 10. The CDR3 DNA sequence: TGTGCCATCAAATCAGGGGGCACCTTCGCCGGGGAGCTGTTTTTT. As protein: CAIKSGGTFAGELFF.

The rearrangement joins TRBV19 to TRBJ2-6; D is undetermined. CDR3 size: 17 residues. CDR1 and CDR2 (germline): LNHDA, SQIVND (reference sequence). V lost 7 bases and J 0 bases, leaving 16 bases between the germline ends. CDR3 in DNA: TGTGCCAGTAACATGGTCACCGTGATCTCTGGGGCCAACGTCCTGACTTTC. This encodes CASNMVTVISGANVLTF.

The V call is TRBV6-1, the J call TRBJ1-1, with D uncertain. V gave up 3 bases and J gave up 7 bases, with 9 bases separating them. This CDR3 comprises 12 residues. Germline V gives CDR1 MNHNS, CDR2 SASEGT. CDR3 loop: CASSDVGREAFF. CDR3 nucleotides: TGTGCCAGCAGTGATGTTGGGCGTGAAGCTTTCTTT.

V and J are TRBV5-1 and TRBJ2-7; the match to TRBD1 covers 8 bases. Germline V lookup: CDR1 SGHRS, CDR2 YFSETQ. CDR3 length equals 13 residues. The trim removed 6 bases at V and 3 bases at J, leaving 5 bases unmatched. CDR3 nucleotide sequence: TGCGCCAGCAAATCCGGGACAGGCTACGAGCAGTACTTC. Amino acid sequence: CASKSGTGYEQYF.

The V gene is TRBV6-5, the J gene TRBJ1-1; TRBD1 matches 8 bases. V shed 1 base and J 1 base; nucleotides not matched to a gene: 2. CDR3 length: 15 amino acids. The germline V gene has CDR1 MNHEY and CDR2 SVGAGI. This CDR3 is CASSYLDRGNTEAFF. The DNA for the CDR3 is TGTGCCAGCAGTTACTTAGACAGGGGGAACACTGAAGCTTTCTTT.

The CDR3 loop reads CSVESEGSGYTF. In DNA form, the CDR3 reads TGCAGCGTTGAATCGGAGGGAAGTGGCTACACCTTC. J is TRBJ1-2 and V is TRBV29-1; the D is unclear. Germline V CDR1 and CDR2: SQVTM, ANQGSEA. The CDR3 extends over 12 amino acids. V gave up 2 bases and J gave up 7 bases, with 11 bases separating them.

The CDR3 reads CASNGLPGDTIYF. In nucleotides, the CDR3 is TGTGCCAGCAACGGTCTGCCGGGAGACACCATATATTTT. This sequence joins TRBV2 and TRBJ1-3; D unclear. The length of the CDR3 is 13 residues. Trimming took 7 bases from V and 8 from J, leaving 15 bases between them. Germline values: CDR1 SNHLY, CDR2 FYNNEI.

Concerning this clone itself: In the same sample, other DNA sequences code for this CDR3. J is TRBJ1-2 and V is TRBV2, with 11 bases identical to TRBD1. The J segment lost 8 bases and the V segment lost 0 bases, leaving 2 bases of the junction unmatched. This CDR3 region has 14 residues. Germline V gene lookup returns CDR1 SNHLY and CDR2 FYNNEI. The CDR3 loop is CASSEARTGGGYTF. CDR3 coding DNA: TGTGCCAGCAGTGAAGCTCGGACAGGGGGCGGCTACACCTTC.

The J gene is TRBJ1-2, the V gene TRBV5-1; D is unclear. Germline-derived CDR1 and CDR2 are SGHRS and YFSETQ. V was pared by 3 bases and J by 0 bases, with 9 bases between. The CDR3 runs to 14 residues. CDR3 residues: CASSSPESNYGYTF. The CDR3 nucleotides read TGCGCCAGCAGCTCCCCGGAGTCTAACTATGGCTACACCTTC.

The genes are TRBV6-1 and TRBJ2-7, with D uncertain. This CDR3 is built from 15 residues. Trimming left V 2 bases short and J 2 bases short, with 13 bases between. Germline loops: CDR1 MNHNS, CDR2 SASEGT. In nucleotides, the CDR3 is TGTGCCAGCAGTGAACTAGAAGTGAGTACCTACGAGCAGTACTTC. Encoded protein: CASSELEVSTYEQYF.

The V and J genes are TRBV11-3 and TRBJ2-1, with unresolved D. The CDR3 spans 14 residues. Trimming removed 1 base from V and 7 bases from J, with 11 bases in between. Germline V gives CDR1 SGHNT, CDR2 YENEEA. The CDR3 loop is CASSLVAPPNEQFF. CDR3 nucleotides: TGTGCCAGCAGCTTAGTAGCCCCTCCAAATGAGCAGTTCTTC.

The chain is built from TRBV6-2 or TRBV6-3 and TRBJ2-1; 11 bases align to TRBD2. There are 16 residues in the CDR3. Trimming cost V 2 bases and J 12 bases; bases outside gene matches: 12. Germline loops: CDR1 MNHEY, CDR2 SVGEGT. CDR3: CASSYGPRASGGLQFF. The DNA for the CDR3 is TGTGCCAGCAGTTACGGTCCCCGGGCTAGCGGGGGGCTGCAGTTCTTC.